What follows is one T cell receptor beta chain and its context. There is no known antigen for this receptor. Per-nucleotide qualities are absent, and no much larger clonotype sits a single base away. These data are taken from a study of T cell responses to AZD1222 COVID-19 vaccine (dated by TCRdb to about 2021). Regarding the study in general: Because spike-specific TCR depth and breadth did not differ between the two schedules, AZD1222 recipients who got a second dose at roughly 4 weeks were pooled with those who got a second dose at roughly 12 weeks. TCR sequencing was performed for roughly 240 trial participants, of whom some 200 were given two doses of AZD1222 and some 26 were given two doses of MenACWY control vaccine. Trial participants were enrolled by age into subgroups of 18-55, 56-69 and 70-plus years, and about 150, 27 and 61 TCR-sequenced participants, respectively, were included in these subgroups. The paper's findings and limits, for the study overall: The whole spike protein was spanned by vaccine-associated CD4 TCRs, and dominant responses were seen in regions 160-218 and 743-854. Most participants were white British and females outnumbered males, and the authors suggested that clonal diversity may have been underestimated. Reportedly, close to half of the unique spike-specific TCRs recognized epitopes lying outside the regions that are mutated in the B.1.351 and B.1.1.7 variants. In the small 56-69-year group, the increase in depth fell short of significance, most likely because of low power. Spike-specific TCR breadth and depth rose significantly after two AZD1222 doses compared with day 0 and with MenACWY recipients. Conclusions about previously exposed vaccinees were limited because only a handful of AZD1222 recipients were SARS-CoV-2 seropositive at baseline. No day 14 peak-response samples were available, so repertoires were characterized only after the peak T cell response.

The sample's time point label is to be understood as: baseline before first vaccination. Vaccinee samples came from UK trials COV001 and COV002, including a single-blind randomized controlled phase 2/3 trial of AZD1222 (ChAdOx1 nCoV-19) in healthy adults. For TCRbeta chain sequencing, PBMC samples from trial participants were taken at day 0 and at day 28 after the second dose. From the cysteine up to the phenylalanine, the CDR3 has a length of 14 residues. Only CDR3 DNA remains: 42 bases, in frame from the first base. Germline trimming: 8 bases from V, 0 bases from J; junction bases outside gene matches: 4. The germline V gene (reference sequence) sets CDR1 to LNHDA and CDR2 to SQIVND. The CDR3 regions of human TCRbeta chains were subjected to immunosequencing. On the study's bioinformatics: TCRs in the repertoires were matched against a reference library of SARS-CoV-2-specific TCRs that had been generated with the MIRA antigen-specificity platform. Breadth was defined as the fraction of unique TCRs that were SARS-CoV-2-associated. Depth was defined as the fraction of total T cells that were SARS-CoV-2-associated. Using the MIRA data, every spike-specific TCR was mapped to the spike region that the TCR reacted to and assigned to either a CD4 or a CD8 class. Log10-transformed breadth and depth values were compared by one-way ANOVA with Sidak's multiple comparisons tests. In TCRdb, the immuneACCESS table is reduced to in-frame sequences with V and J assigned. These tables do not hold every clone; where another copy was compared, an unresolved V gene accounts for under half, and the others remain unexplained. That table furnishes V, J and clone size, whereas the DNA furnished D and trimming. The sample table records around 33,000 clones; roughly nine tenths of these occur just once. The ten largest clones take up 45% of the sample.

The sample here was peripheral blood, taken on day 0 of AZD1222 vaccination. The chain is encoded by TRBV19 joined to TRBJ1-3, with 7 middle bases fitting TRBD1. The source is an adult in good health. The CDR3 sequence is CASAGDSSGNTIYF. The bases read TGTGCCAGTGCCGGGGACAGCTCTGGAAACACCATATATTTT.